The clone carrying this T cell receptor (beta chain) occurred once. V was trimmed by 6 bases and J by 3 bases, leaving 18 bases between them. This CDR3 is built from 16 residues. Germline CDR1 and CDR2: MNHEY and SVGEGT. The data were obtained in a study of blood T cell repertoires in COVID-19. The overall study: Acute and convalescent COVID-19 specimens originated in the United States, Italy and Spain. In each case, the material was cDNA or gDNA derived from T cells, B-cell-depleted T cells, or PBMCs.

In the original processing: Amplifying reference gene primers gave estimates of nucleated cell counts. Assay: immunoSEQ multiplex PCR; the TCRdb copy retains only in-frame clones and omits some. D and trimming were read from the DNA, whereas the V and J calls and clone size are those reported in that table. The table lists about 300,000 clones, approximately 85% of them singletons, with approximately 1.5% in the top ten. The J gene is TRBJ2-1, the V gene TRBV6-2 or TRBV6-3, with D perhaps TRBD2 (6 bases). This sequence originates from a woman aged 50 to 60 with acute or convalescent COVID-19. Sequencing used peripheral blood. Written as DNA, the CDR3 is TGTGCCAGCAGCAATGCGGGACGGGAGCACTACAATGAGCAGTTCTTC. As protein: CASSNAGREHYNEQFF.